This TCR beta chain stems from a study of T-cell reconstitution after alpha-beta-depleted transplantation in children. This clonotype appeared a few times. Trimming cost V 0 bases and J 8 bases, with 19 bases left between them. CDR3 length: 16 amino acids. CDR1 is MNHNS and CDR2 is SASEGT in the germline V gene. Unique molecular identifiers were incorporated when the TCRbeta library was constructed. TCRdb recomputed calls from the PCR reads with MiXCR, one row per CDR3 protein. The sample yields almost 400,000 distinct CDR3 sequences, around 20% seen once. The starting material was PBMCs from the stem cell graft donor, obtained from the stem cell graft. V usage is TRBV6-1 and J usage is TRBJ1-2, with D tentatively TRBD1 (5 bases). This TCR derives from a human donor who donated a stem cell graft to a child with acute myeloid leukemia. The DNA for the CDR3 is TGTGCCAGCAGTGAAGCGGCCGGTATCGGGGCGCAAGGCTACACCTTC. It encodes CASSEAAGIGAQGYTF.